A selection of T cell receptor beta chains follows, all from one sample in a study of tissue T cells after allogeneic stem cell transplantation. The protocol was immunoSEQ multiplex PCR, while the TCRdb copy is restricted to in-frame clones and leaves out a portion. The sample carries about 6,300 clones, nearly 70% recorded once. Sequences were derived from tissue from the rectum, sampled at autopsy. The source of these receptors is a woman aged 18 to 50 with breast cancer. Both conserved end residues are part of each CDR3. Each record gives: J gene, D gene, V gene, CDR3 length, clone size, CDR3 protein, CDR3 DNA. A D gene is named only where the DNA matches it firmly. Only part of the rows carry a size: once, few, many, or a class if the clone is expanded.

TRBJ2-5 - TRBV7-3 14 - CASSLNAGQETQYF TGTGCCAGCAGCTTAAATGCCGGGCAAGAGACCCAGTACTTC
TRBJ2-1 TRBD2 TRBV28 18 - CASSFPSTRAGDFDEQFF TGTGCCAGCAGTTTCCCATCAACCAGAGCGGGAGATTTCGATGAGCAGTTCTTC
TRBJ1-1 - TRBV14 14 - CASSSRRGGTEAFF TGTGCCAGCAGCTCGAGAAGAGGGGGCACTGAAGCTTTCTTT
TRBJ2-7 - TRBV7-2 12 - CASSVGVYEQYF TGTGCCAGCAGCGTAGGCGTCTACGAGCAGTACTTC
TRBJ2-3 TRBD2 TRBV7-2 14 - CASTGTSGPDTQYF TGTGCCAGCACCGGCACTAGCGGGCCAGATACGCAGTATTTT
TRBJ2-5 - TRBV6-5 13 few CASSSGQSGAQYF TGTGCCAGCAGTTCCGGACAGTCCGGGGCCCAGTACTTC
TRBJ1-1 - TRBV20-1 11 - CSARDGGSPLF TGCAGTGCTAGAGACGGGGGCTCACCCCTCTTT
TRBJ1-4 - TRBV6-5 14 - CASSRGRINEKLFF TGTGCCAGCAGCCGAGGTCGCATAAATGAAAAACTGTTTTTT
TRBJ2-3 TRBD2 TRBV12-3/TRBV12-4 13 - CASSLGQAGGQYF TGTGCCAGCAGTTTAGGCCAAGCGGGGGGTCAGTATTTT
TRBJ1-5 TRBD1 TRBV24-1 15 few CATSDSRQGRKPQHF TGTGCCACCAGTGATTCGAGACAGGGAAGGAAGCCCCAGCATTTT
TRBJ1-2 - TRBV5-4 14 once CASSFHSPNYGYTF TGTGCCAGCAGCTTTCACAGCCCGAACTATGGCTACACCTTC
TRBJ1-5 - TRBV6-5 14 - CASSYRNGNQPQHF TGTGCCAGCAGTTACAGGAATGGCAATCAGCCCCAGCATTTT
TRBJ1-2 - TRBV6-1 16 - CASREETRGFNYGYTF TGTGCCAGCAGGGAAGAAACCAGGGGTTTTAACTATGGCTACACCTTC
TRBJ2-2 TRBD1 TRBV19 16 - CASRDRGLTNTGELFF TGTGCCAGCAGAGACAGGGGCCTTACGAACACCGGGGAGCTGTTTTTT
TRBJ2-2 - TRBV6-5 16 few CASSLGYGRGTGELFF TGTGCCAGCAGTTTGGGTTACGGGAGAGGCACCGGGGAGCTGTTTTTT
TRBJ1-2 TRBD1 TRBV28 16 - CASSPASGQGRDGYTF TGTGCCAGCAGCCCCGCATCGGGACAGGGGAGGGATGGCTACACCTTC
TRBJ2-2 - TRBV7-2 14 - CASSLRVNTGELFF TGTGCCAGCAGCTTGCGGGTGAACACCGGGGAGCTGTTTTTT
TRBJ1-5 - TRBV6-1 16 - CASSGEWGLRYQPQHF TGTGCCAGCAGTGGAGAATGGGGATTAAGGTATCAGCCCCAGCATTTT
TRBJ2-1 - TRBV5-1 16 few CASSLTDSSSYNEQFF TGCGCCAGCAGCCTCACCGACAGCAGCTCCTACAATGAGCAGTTCTTC
TRBJ1-2 - TRBV24-1 13 - CATRVGCGYGYTF TGTGCCACCCGTGTGGGTTGTGGCTATGGCTACACCTTC
TRBJ2-1 TRBD1 TRBV7-2 15 - CASSQDRASYNEQFF TGTGCCAGCAGCCAAGACAGGGCGTCCTACAATGAGCAGTTCTTC
TRBJ2-5 - TRBV6-6 13 few CASRSLPQETQYF TGTGCCAGCAGGTCCCTACCCCAAGAGACCCAGTACTTC
TRBJ2-1 TRBD2 TRBV29-1 13 once CSVRTSEYNEQFF TGCAGCGTCAGGACTAGCGAGTACAATGAGCAGTTCTTC
TRBJ1-2 - TRBV4-1 13 - CASRGPAVRGYTF TGCGCCAGCAGAGGACCGGCAGTACGTGGCTACACCTTC
TRBJ2-7 TRBD1 TRBV19 15 - CASSMSGTGSYEQYF TGTGCCAGTAGTATGAGTGGGACAGGGTCCTACGAGCAGTACTTC
TRBJ1-2 - TRBV7-2 13 - CASSPKGDVGYTF TGTGCCAGCAGCCCGAAGGGGGACGTTGGCTACACCTTC
TRBJ2-1 - TRBV11-2 11 - CASSLWVEQFF TGTGCCAGCAGCTTATGGGTCGAGCAGTTCTTC
TRBJ1-2 TRBD1 TRBV9 18 - CASSGGGQGAHRGYGYTF TGTGCCAGCAGCGGTGGGGGACAGGGGGCCCACCGGGGATATGGCTACACCTTC
TRBJ2-5 - TRBV5-6 13 - CASSLGVQETQYF TGTGCCAGCAGCTTGGGAGTCCAAGAGACCCAGTACTTC
TRBJ2-5 TRBD2 TRBV24-1 14 - CATSDARTSGTQYF TGTGCCACCAGTGATGCAAGGACTAGCGGGACCCAGTACTTC
TRBJ2-7 TRBD1 TRBV12-5 14 - CASDPGGYFYEQYF TGTGCTAGTGATCCAGGGGGCTACTTCTACGAGCAGTACTTC
TRBJ1-4 - TRBV4-3 14 - CASSVDGLNEKLFF TGCGCCAGCAGCGTGGACGGCCTTAATGAAAAACTGTTTTTT
TRBJ1-1 - TRBV11-1 13 - CASSLGQGREAFF TGTGCCAGCAGCTTAGGGCAAGGGCGCGAAGCTTTCTTT
TRBJ2-3 - TRBV3-1/TRBV3-2 16 - CASSPGGNLATDTQYF TGTGCCAGCAGCCCAGGTGGAAACCTCGCCACAGATACGCAGTATTTT
TRBJ2-2 - TRBV7-3 15 - CASSSNSENTGELFF TGTGCCAGCAGCTCAAATTCGGAGAATACCGGGGAGCTGTTTTTT
TRBJ2-1 TRBD1 TRBV28 16 - CASSILGGDRGGEQFF TGTGCCAGCAGTATACTGGGGGGGGACAGGGGAGGTGAGCAGTTCTTC
TRBJ2-7 - TRBV29-1 13 once CSVVEQVYGEQYF TGCAGCGTTGTTGAGCAGGTTTACGGCGAGCAGTACTTC
TRBJ1-2 - TRBV19 14 - CASSRGTSSLGYTF TGTGCCAGTAGCCGCGGGACAAGCTCTCTAGGCTACACCTTC
TRBJ2-1 TRBD2 TRBV5-1 15 - CASSLRASGGGEQFF TGCGCCAGCAGCTTGAGGGCTAGCGGGGGAGGCGAGCAGTTCTTC
TRBJ2-7 - TRBV6-2/TRBV6-3 13 - CASSYVASYEQYF TGTGCCAGCAGTTACGTGGCGAGCTACGAGCAGTACTTC
TRBJ2-5 TRBD2 TRBV7-2 15 - CASSSSGAAGRTQYF TGTGCCAGCAGCTCCTCGGGCGCAGCGGGGAGGACCCAGTACTTC
TRBJ2-7 - TRBV7-3 13 - CASSLVRVDEQYF TGTGCCAGCAGCTTAGTCAGGGTGGACGAGCAGTACTTC
TRBJ1-2 - TRBV2 12 few CASSEGNGGYTF TGTGCCAGCAGCGAGGGGAATGGTGGCTACACCTTC
TRBJ1-1 - TRBV19 15 - CASSPTGYRVTEAFF TGTGCCAGTAGTCCCACAGGGTACCGGGTCACTGAAGCTTTCTTT
TRBJ1-5 - TRBV7-8 15 large CASSQDRDARQPQHF TGTGCCAGCAGCCAAGACCGGGACGCCCGCCAACCCCAGCATTTT
TRBJ1-1 - TRBV30 11 - CAWIRRTEAFF TGTGCCTGGATCCGGAGAACTGAAGCTTTCTTT
TRBJ2-3 TRBD1 TRBV10-3 15 - CATRGIGTGADTQYF TGTGCCACCAGGGGTATCGGGACAGGGGCAGATACGCAGTATTTT
TRBJ1-1 - TRBV6-1 14 - CASSRGNMNTEAFF TGTGCCAGCAGCAGGGGTAATATGAACACTGAAGCTTTCTTT
TRBJ1-5 TRBD1 TRBV6-2/TRBV6-3 15 - CASSYNRGGSQPQHF TGTGCCAGCAGTTACAACAGGGGCGGGAGTCAGCCCCAGCATTTT
TRBJ1-4 - TRBV3-1/TRBV3-2 15 - CASSPGPSTNEKLFF TGTGCCAGCAGCCCTGGGCCCTCAACTAATGAAAAACTGTTTTTT
TRBJ2-5 TRBD2 TRBV9 17 - CASSVGTSGGTGETQYF TGTGCCAGCAGCGTAGGGACTAGCGGAGGTACTGGGGAGACCCAGTACTTC